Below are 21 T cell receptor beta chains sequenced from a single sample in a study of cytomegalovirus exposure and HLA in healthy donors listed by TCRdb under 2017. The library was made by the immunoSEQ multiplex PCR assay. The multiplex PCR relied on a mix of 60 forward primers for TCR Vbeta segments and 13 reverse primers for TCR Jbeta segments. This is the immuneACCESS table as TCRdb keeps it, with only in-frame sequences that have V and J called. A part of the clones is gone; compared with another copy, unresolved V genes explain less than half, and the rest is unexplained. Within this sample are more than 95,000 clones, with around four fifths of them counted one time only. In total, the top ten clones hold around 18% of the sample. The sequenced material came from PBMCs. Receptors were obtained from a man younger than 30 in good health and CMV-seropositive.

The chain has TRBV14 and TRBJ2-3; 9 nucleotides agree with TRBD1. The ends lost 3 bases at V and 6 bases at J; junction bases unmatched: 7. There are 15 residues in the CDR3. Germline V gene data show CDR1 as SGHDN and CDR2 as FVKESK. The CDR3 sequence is CASSHVGQGSDTQYF. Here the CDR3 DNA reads TGTGCCAGCAGCCATGTCGGACAGGGGAGTGATACGCAGTATTTT.

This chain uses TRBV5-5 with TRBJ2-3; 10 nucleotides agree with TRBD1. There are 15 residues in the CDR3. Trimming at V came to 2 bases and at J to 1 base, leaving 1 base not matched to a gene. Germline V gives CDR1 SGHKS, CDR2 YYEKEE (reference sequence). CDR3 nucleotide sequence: TGTGCCAGCAGCTTAGGACAGGGGGGCACAGATACGCAGTATTTT. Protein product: CASSLGQGGTDTQYF.

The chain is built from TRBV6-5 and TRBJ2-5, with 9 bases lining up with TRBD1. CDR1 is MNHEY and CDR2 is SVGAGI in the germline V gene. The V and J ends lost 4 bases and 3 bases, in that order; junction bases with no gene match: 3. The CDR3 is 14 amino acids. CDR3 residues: CASSFRDREETQYF. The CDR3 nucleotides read TGTGCCAGCAGTTTCCGGGACAGGGAAGAGACCCAGTACTTC.

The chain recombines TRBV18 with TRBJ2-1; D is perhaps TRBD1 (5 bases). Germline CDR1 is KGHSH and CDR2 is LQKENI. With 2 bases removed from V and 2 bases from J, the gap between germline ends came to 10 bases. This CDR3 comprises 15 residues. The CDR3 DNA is TGTGCCAGCTCACCATACGACAGTGCCTACAATGAGCAGTTCTTC. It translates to CASSPYDSAYNEQFF.

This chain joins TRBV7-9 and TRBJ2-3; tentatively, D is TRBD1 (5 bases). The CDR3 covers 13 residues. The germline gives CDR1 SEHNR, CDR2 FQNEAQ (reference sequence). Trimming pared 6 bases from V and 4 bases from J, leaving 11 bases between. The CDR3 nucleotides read TGTGCCAGCAGACCAAGGGGTGCAGATACGCAGTATTTT. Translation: CASRPRGADTQYF. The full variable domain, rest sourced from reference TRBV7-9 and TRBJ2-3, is DTGVSQNPRHKITKRGQNVTFRCDPISEHNRLYWYRQTLGQGPEFLTYFQNEAQLEKSRLLSDRFSAERPKGSFSTLEIQRTEQGDSAMYLCASRPRGADTQYFGPGTRLTVL.

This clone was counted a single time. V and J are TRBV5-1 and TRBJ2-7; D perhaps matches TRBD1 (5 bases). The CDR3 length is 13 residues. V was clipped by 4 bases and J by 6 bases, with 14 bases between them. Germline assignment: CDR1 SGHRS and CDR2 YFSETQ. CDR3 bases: TGCGCCAGCAGCACCCAAACAGGTTCCGAGCAGTACTTC. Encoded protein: CASSTQTGSEQYF.

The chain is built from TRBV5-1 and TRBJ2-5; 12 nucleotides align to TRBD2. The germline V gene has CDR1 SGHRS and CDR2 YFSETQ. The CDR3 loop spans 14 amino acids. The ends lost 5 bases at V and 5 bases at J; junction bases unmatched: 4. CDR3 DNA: TGCGCCAGCAGGACTAGCGGGGGCGAGGAGACCCAGTACTTC. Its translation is CASRTSGGEETQYF.

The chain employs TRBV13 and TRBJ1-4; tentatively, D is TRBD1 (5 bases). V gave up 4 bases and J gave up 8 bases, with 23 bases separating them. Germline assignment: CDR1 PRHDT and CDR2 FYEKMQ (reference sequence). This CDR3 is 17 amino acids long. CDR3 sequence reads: CASSSHALGGTPEKLFF. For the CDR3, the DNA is TGTGCCAGCAGCTCCCACGCATTGGGGGGGACCCCGGAAAAACTGTTTTTT.

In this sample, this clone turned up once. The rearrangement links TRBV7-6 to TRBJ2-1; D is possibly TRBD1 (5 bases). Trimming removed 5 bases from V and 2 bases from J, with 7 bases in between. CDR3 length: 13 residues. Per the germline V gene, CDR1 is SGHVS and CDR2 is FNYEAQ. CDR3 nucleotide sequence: TGTGCCAGCAGCATGACAGCCTACAATGAGCAGTTCTTC. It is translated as CASSMTAYNEQFF.

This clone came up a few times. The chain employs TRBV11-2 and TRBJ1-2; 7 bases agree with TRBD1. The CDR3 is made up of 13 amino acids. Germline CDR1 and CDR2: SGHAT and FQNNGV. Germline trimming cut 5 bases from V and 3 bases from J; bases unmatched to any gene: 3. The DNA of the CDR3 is TGTGCCAGCAGCGGCCAGGGGGACTATGGCTACACCTTC. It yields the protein CASSGQGDYGYTF.

CDR3: CASSLVPGTDYGYTF. CDR3 nucleotide sequence: TGCGCCAGCAGCTTGGTCCCCGGGACAGACTATGGCTACACCTTC. The chain combines TRBV5-1 with TRBJ1-2, with 7 bases fitting TRBD1. The CDR3 is 15 residues long. The germline CDR1 and CDR2 sequences are SGHRS and YFSETQ. V lost 0 bases and J lost 3; bases outside the gene matches: 5.

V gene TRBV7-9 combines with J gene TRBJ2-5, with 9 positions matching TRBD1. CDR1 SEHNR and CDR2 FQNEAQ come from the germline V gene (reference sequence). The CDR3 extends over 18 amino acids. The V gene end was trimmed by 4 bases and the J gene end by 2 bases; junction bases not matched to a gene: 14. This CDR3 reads CASSYLNLDRGGQETQYF. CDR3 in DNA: TGTGCCAGCAGCTACCTAAACTTGGACAGGGGTGGACAAGAGACCCAGTACTTC. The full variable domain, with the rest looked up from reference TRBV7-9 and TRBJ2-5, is DTGVSQNPRHKITKRGQNVTFRCDPISEHNRLYWYRQTLGQGPEFLTYFQNEAQLEKSRLLSDRFSAERPKGSFSTLEIQRTEQGDSAMYLCASSYLNLDRGGQETQYFGPGTRLLVL.

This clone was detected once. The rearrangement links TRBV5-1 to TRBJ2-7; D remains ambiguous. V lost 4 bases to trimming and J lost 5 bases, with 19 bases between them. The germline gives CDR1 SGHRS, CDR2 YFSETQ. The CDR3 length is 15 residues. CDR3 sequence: CASSLVPGSWNEQYF. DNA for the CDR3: TGCGCCAGCAGCCTCGTTCCCGGGTCTTGGAACGAGCAGTACTTC. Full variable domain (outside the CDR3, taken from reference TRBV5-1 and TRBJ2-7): KAGVTQTPRYLIKTRGQQVTLSCSPISGHRSVSWYQQTPGQGLQFLFEYFSETQRNKGNFPGRFSGRQFSNSRSEMNVSTLELGDSALYLCASSLVPGSWNEQYFGPGTRLTVT.

CDR3 region: CASSDGSRGGSTDTQYF. The CDR3 DNA is TGTGCCAGCAGTGATGGCTCTCGGGGGGGGAGCACAGATACGCAGTATTTT. V is TRBV2 and J is TRBJ2-3, with TRBD2 identical over 8 bases. Trimming cost V 3 bases and J 0 bases; bases outside gene matches: 8. This CDR3 comprises 17 residues. CDR1 SNHLY and CDR2 FYNNEI come from the germline V gene.

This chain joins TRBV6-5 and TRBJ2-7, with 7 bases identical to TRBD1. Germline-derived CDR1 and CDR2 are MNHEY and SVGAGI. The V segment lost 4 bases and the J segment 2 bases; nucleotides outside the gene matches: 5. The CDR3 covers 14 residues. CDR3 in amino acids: CASSSSRGTYEQYF. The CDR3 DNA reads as TGTGCCAGCAGTTCGTCCAGGGGGACCTACGAGCAGTACTTC.

The CDR3 bases are TGTGCCAGCAGTGCAGGGTCTGGGGCCAACGTCCTGACTTTC. It is translated as CASSAGSGANVLTF. The chain combines TRBV2 with TRBJ2-6; weak D call: TRBD1 (5 bases). The CDR3 sequence is 14 residues long. Trimming left V 4 bases short and J 1 base short, with 5 bases between. The germline gives CDR1 SNHLY, CDR2 FYNNEI.

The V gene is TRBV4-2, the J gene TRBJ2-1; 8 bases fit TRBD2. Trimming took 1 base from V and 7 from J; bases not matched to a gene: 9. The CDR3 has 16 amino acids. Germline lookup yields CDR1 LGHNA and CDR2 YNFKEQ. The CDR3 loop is CASSQALGGGTNEQFF. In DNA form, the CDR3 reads TGTGCCAGCAGCCAAGCCCTCGGGGGGGGAACGAATGAGCAGTTCTTC.

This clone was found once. CDR3 loop: CASRSGQGVDAFF. The CDR3 DNA sequence: TGTGCCAGCAGATCGGGACAGGGGGTTGATGCTTTCTTT. The genes are TRBV25-1 and TRBJ1-1, with 11 nucleotides matching TRBD1. The CDR3 is 13 amino acids. V trimming: 6 bases; J trimming: 11 bases; junction bases outside the gene matches: 8. Per germline, CDR1 MGHDK and CDR2 SYGVNS.

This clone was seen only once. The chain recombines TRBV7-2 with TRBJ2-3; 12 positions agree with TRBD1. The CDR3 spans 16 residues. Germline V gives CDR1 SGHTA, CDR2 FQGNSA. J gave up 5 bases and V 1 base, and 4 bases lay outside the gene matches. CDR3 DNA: TGTGCCAGCAGCTTAGGGGACAGGGGGCTCGGAGATACGCAGTATTTT. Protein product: CASSLGDRGLGDTQYF.

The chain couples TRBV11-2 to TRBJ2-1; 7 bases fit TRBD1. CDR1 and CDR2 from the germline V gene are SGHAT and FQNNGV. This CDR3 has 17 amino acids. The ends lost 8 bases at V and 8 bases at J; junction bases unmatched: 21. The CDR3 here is CASYPGRGRGINDEQFF. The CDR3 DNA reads TGTGCCAGCTACCCGGGAAGGGGGCGTGGGATCAACGATGAGCAGTTCTTC.

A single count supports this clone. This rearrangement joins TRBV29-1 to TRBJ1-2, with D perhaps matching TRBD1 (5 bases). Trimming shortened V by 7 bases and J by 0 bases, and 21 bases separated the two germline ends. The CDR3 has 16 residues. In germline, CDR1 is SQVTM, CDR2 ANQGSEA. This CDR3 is CSASPPGLSANYGYTF. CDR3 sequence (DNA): TGCAGCGCCTCGCCACCGGGACTTTCAGCTAACTATGGCTACACCTTC.